This TCR beta chain derives from a study of CD8+ T cells in alopecia areata. Study as a whole: Each of the treated patients was given oral tofacitinib, 5 to 10 mg twice daily, for moderate-to-severe alopecia areata. The share of scalp area affected provided the severity score for treated patients. Study-wide findings and caveats: Relative to mice, TCR sharing across patients was less clear, a difference possibly HLA-related.

A remark on this clone: Its antigen is not known.

The germline CDR1 and CDR2 sequences are SEHNR and FQNEAQ (reference sequence). There are 14 residues in the CDR3. Trimming removed 10 bases at V and 6 bases at J, with 22 bases between. Regarding treatment: oral pan-JAK inhibitor, 5-10 mg twice daily. Extraction of RNA preceded its reverse transcription into cDNA, which served as the sequencing template. The repertoire was sequenced with immunoSEQ multiplex PCR; TCRdb's copy has only in-frame clones and lacks some. This sample has more than 140,000 clones, with about 86% found just once. The receptor's source is a human donor with alopecia areata. The material was CD8+ T cells sorted from blood, obtained at week 4, from a patient treated with tofacitinib. The chain recombines TRBV7-9 with TRBJ2-7, with D possibly being TRBD1 or TRBD2 (5 bases each). This chain's CDR3 is CATPPLGETGEQYF. In nucleotides, the CDR3 is TGTGCCACCCCCCCGTTGGGGGAAACCGGCGAGCAGTACTTC.